This T cell receptor (beta chain) originates from a study of T cell clusters in autoimmune cytopenias. Turning to the study itself: TRB sequencing had a median about 52,000 reads and 2,000 to 3,000 distinct clonotypes per sample.

Study observations and caveats: Primary autoimmune cytopenia patients seemingly lacked the physiological T cell clusters found in healthy donors. The cluster-lack signature was not seen for secondary cytopenia versus chronic lymphocytic leukemia. Healthy donors had around 3.1-fold more exclusive TRB clusters than active autoimmune hepatitis patients.

Each sample's input was around 270 ng genomic DNA, 30,000 to 45,000 genome equivalents. Multiplex touch-down PCR amplified TRB using TRB-A and TRB-B pools in one tube. TCRdb re-called the multiplex PCR reads; one entry per CDR3 protein, DNA not given. The sample's table shows around 8,000 distinct CDR3 sequences. Concerning this clonotype: Its cognate antigen is unknown.

Sequencing was carried out using peripheral blood. The origin of this receptor is a human donor with an autoimmune cytopenia or autoimmune hepatitis (not recorded which).

This chain's CDR3 is CASSFPRGNGYTF. V is TRBV7-7 and J is TRBJ1-2; TCRdb returns TRBD1, unconfirmable since there is no DNA. Germline CDR1 and CDR2: SSHAT and FNYEAQ (reference sequence). The CDR3 contains 13 residues.